This is a list of T cell receptor beta chains from one sample in a study of human T cells and chemical hapten exposure. One entry per CDR3 protein results from TCRdb running MiXCR on the RACE reads. The sample has approximately 260,000 distinct CDR3 sequences; approximately 8% are singletons. This specimen consisted of whole blood, obtained in connection with sensitization to the hapten diphenylcyclopropenone (DPC). All receptors come from a man younger than 35 with alopecia areata. Some clones in this sample may be carry-over from other donors' samples. The CDR3 runs from the conserved cysteine through the conserved F or W. D genes are given only for firm matches. Rows may omit the clone size; those that give it use once, few, many or a size class.

clone_size: few; j_call: TRBJ1-1; v_call: TRBV11-2; d_call: NA; cdr3_aa: CASSVASGALTEAFF; cdr3_nt: TGTGCCAGCAGCGTTGCTTCCGGGGCTCTCACTGAAGCTTTCTTT
clone_size: few; j_call: TRBJ2-7; v_call: TRBV6-6; d_call: TRBD1; cdr3_aa: CASSYADRGSYEQYF; cdr3_nt: TGTGCCAGCAGTTACGCCGACAGGGGATCCTACGAGCAGTACTTC
clone_size: many; j_call: TRBJ1-1; v_call: TRBV7-9; d_call: NA; cdr3_aa: CASSLVAGGRPEAFF; cdr3_nt: TGTGCCAGCAGCTTAGTAGCGGGGGGGCGACCTGAAGCTTTCTTT
clone_size: few; j_call: TRBJ2-2; v_call: TRBV25-1; d_call: NA; cdr3_aa: CASSESPSLSRDSLTPGELFF; cdr3_nt: TGTGCCAGCAGTGAATCCCCCAGCTTGTCGCGGGACAGCCTCACCCCCGGGGAGCTGTTTTTT
clone_size: NA; j_call: TRBJ2-4; v_call: TRBV5-1; d_call: NA; cdr3_aa: CASRRRVAAKNIQYF; cdr3_nt: TGCGCCAGCAGGCGGAGGGTTGCAGCCAAAAACATTCAGTACTTC
clone_size: few; j_call: TRBJ2-7; v_call: TRBV14; d_call: TRBD1; cdr3_aa: CASSPMIQGSYEQYF; cdr3_nt: TGTGCCAGCAGTCCAATGATACAGGGGTCCTACGAGCAGTACTTC
clone_size: many; j_call: TRBJ2-3; v_call: TRBV9; d_call: NA; cdr3_aa: CASSPGRASDTQYF; cdr3_nt: TGTGCCAGCAGCCCCGGGCGAGCATCAGATACGCAGTATTTT
clone_size: NA; j_call: TRBJ2-1; v_call: TRBV14; d_call: TRBD1; cdr3_aa: CASSRRTGDPSNEQFF; cdr3_nt: TGTGCCAGCAGCCGCAGAACAGGGGATCCTTCCAATGAGCAGTTCTTC
clone_size: NA; j_call: TRBJ1-2; v_call: TRBV11-2; d_call: NA; cdr3_aa: CASSSLEGANYGYTF; cdr3_nt: TGTGCCAGCAGCTCCCTGGAGGGAGCTAACTATGGCTACACCTTC
clone_size: NA; j_call: TRBJ2-3; v_call: TRBV7-7; d_call: NA; cdr3_aa: CASSHIDGSTDTQYF; cdr3_nt: TGTGCCAGCAGTCATATCGACGGATCCACAGATACGCAGTATTTT
clone_size: few; j_call: TRBJ2-5; v_call: TRBV9; d_call: TRBD1; cdr3_aa: CASSVGQGEWETQYF; cdr3_nt: TGTGCCAGCAGCGTAGGACAGGGGGAATGGGAGACCCAGTACTTC
clone_size: many; j_call: TRBJ2-1; v_call: TRBV15; d_call: TRBD2; cdr3_aa: CATSRERGADDEQFF; cdr3_nt: TGTGCCACCAGCAGAGAGCGGGGGGCAGATGATGAGCAGTTCTTC
clone_size: NA; j_call: TRBJ2-3; v_call: TRBV12-3/TRBV12-4; d_call: NA; cdr3_aa: CASSFFSNADTQYF; cdr3_nt: TGTGCCAGCAGTTTTTTCAGTAATGCAGATACGCAGTATTTT
clone_size: many; j_call: TRBJ1-1; v_call: TRBV20-1; d_call: NA; cdr3_aa: CSARGFRGINTEAFF; cdr3_nt: TGCAGTGCTAGGGGGTTTCGGGGGATAAACACTGAAGCTTTCTTT
clone_size: NA; j_call: TRBJ2-1; v_call: TRBV3-1; d_call: TRBD1; cdr3_aa: CASSRPRGAGGSYNEQFF; cdr3_nt: TGTGCCAGCAGCCGCCCAAGAGGGGCAGGGGGCTCCTACAATGAGCAGTTCTTC
clone_size: NA; j_call: TRBJ1-5; v_call: TRBV28; d_call: TRBD1; cdr3_aa: CATIGQANQPQHF; cdr3_nt: TGTGCCACGATCGGACAGGCCAATCAGCCCCAGCATTTT
clone_size: NA; j_call: TRBJ2-1; v_call: TRBV29-1; d_call: TRBD2; cdr3_aa: CSVGLAVNEQFF; cdr3_nt: TGCAGCGTTGGTCTAGCGGTCAATGAGCAGTTCTTC
clone_size: NA; j_call: TRBJ2-4; v_call: TRBV7-9; d_call: NA; cdr3_aa: CASSFLWDTKNIQYF; cdr3_nt: TGTGCCAGCAGTTTTCTCTGGGACACCAAAAACATTCAGTACTTC
clone_size: few; j_call: TRBJ1-3; v_call: TRBV20-1; d_call: NA; cdr3_aa: CSARDDAGYSSGNTIYF; cdr3_nt: TGCAGTGCTAGAGATGATGCAGGGTATAGCTCTGGAAACACCATATATTTT
clone_size: NA; j_call: TRBJ1-4; v_call: TRBV27; d_call: NA; cdr3_aa: CASSLSGRAYEKLFF; cdr3_nt: TGTGCCAGCAGTTTATCGGGCCGGGCGTATGAAAAACTGTTTTTT
clone_size: NA; j_call: TRBJ1-1; v_call: TRBV29-1; d_call: TRBD1; cdr3_aa: CSGQGMNTEAFF; cdr3_nt: TGCAGCGGACAGGGGATGAACACTGAAGCTTTCTTT
clone_size: few; j_call: TRBJ1-1; v_call: TRBV5-1; d_call: NA; cdr3_aa: CASSLGPVRGSGNTEAFF; cdr3_nt: TGCGCCAGCAGCTTGGGACCCGTCAGGGGTAGTGGGAACACTGAAGCTTTCTTT
clone_size: many; j_call: TRBJ2-3; v_call: TRBV27; d_call: NA; cdr3_aa: CASSLNRNTDTQYF; cdr3_nt: TGTGCCAGCAGTTTAAACAGGAACACAGATACGCAGTATTTT
clone_size: few; j_call: TRBJ1-2; v_call: TRBV12-3/TRBV12-4; d_call: TRBD1; cdr3_aa: CASSGDRVRGYTF; cdr3_nt: TGTGCCAGCAGCGGGGACAGGGTACGTGGCTACACCTTC
clone_size: NA; j_call: TRBJ2-3; v_call: TRBV6-2/TRBV6-3; d_call: NA; cdr3_aa: CASSSSGRGRGSDTQYF; cdr3_nt: TGTGCCAGCAGTTCATCGGGCCGGGGGCGAGGGTCAGATACGCAGTATTTT
clone_size: once; j_call: TRBJ1-3; v_call: TRBV9; d_call: NA; cdr3_aa: CASSVGSSGSGNTIYF; cdr3_nt: TGTGCCAGCAGCGTAGGGAGTTCGGGCTCTGGAAACACCATATATTTT
clone_size: NA; j_call: TRBJ1-2; v_call: TRBV7-9; d_call: NA; cdr3_aa: CASSLSGASGYTF; cdr3_nt: TGTGCCAGCAGCCTTAGCGGGGCATCTGGCTACACCTTC
clone_size: few; j_call: TRBJ2-3; v_call: TRBV29-1; d_call: TRBD1; cdr3_aa: CSVVSQGVKGNWAQYF; cdr3_nt: TGCAGCGTTGTAAGTCAGGGGGTCAAAGGAAACTGGGCGCAGTATTTT
clone_size: NA; j_call: TRBJ1-3; v_call: TRBV27; d_call: NA; cdr3_aa: CASSPRSAGNTIYF; cdr3_nt: TGTGCCAGCAGTCCCCGGTCGGCTGGAAACACCATATATTTT
clone_size: few; j_call: TRBJ2-1; v_call: TRBV4-3; d_call: NA; cdr3_aa: CASSQILGRTYAPTVIEQFF; cdr3_nt: TGCGCCAGCAGCCAAATTCTAGGCCGAACCTATGCTCCTACAGTGATTGAGCAGTTCTTC
clone_size: few; j_call: TRBJ2-7; v_call: TRBV20-1; d_call: NA; cdr3_aa: CSAVRGGVLGGEQYF; cdr3_nt: TGCAGTGCTGTTCGAGGAGGAGTTCTAGGAGGGGAGCAGTACTTC
clone_size: NA; j_call: TRBJ2-3; v_call: TRBV12-3/TRBV12-4; d_call: TRBD1; cdr3_aa: CASSKTGGRSDTQYF; cdr3_nt: TGTGCCAGCAGTAAGACAGGGGGGCGTTCAGATACGCAGTATTTT
clone_size: NA; j_call: TRBJ2-1; v_call: TRBV2; d_call: NA; cdr3_aa: CATLQGSHNEQFF; cdr3_nt: TGTGCCACCCTACAGGGTAGCCACAATGAGCAGTTCTTC
clone_size: NA; j_call: TRBJ2-3; v_call: TRBV9; d_call: NA; cdr3_aa: CASSVGGLTDTQYF; cdr3_nt: TGTGCCAGCAGCGTAGGGGGACTCACAGATACGCAGTATTTT
clone_size: many; j_call: TRBJ2-3; v_call: TRBV7-2; d_call: NA; cdr3_aa: CASSKGGSTDTQYF; cdr3_nt: TGTGCCAGCAGCAAAGGGGGTAGCACAGATACGCAGTATTTT
clone_size: NA; j_call: TRBJ2-7; v_call: TRBV20-1; d_call: NA; cdr3_aa: CSYDAGQPYEQYF; cdr3_nt: TGCAGTTACGATGCGGGACAGCCCTACGAGCAGTACTTC
clone_size: many; j_call: TRBJ1-5; v_call: TRBV10-3; d_call: NA; cdr3_aa: CAISGLGRPQHF; cdr3_nt: TGTGCCATCAGCGGACTGGGTCGGCCCCAGCATTTT
clone_size: NA; j_call: TRBJ1-4; v_call: TRBV12-3/TRBV12-4; d_call: NA; cdr3_aa: CASSLAGGFTNEKLFF; cdr3_nt: TGTGCCAGCAGTTTAGCAGGTGGTTTTACTAATGAAAAACTGTTTTTT
clone_size: many; j_call: TRBJ1-2; v_call: TRBV28; d_call: NA; cdr3_aa: CASIETEANYGYTF; cdr3_nt: TGTGCCAGCATTGAAACAGAGGCTAACTATGGCTACACCTTC
clone_size: NA; j_call: TRBJ1-4; v_call: TRBV4-3; d_call: NA; cdr3_aa: CASSQDDSLTLNEKLFF; cdr3_nt: TGCGCCAGCAGCCAAGATGACTCCCTTACACTTAATGAAAAACTGTTTTTT
clone_size: NA; j_call: TRBJ2-7; v_call: TRBV29-1; d_call: NA; cdr3_aa: CSVGGHDYEQYF; cdr3_nt: TGCAGCGTTGGCGGGCACGACTACGAGCAGTACTTC
clone_size: few; j_call: TRBJ2-2; v_call: TRBV11-3; d_call: TRBD1; cdr3_aa: CASSPGQGERHGELFF; cdr3_nt: TGTGCCAGCAGCCCAGGACAGGGGGAACGCCACGGGGAGCTGTTTTTT
clone_size: NA; j_call: TRBJ1-6; v_call: TRBV9; d_call: NA; cdr3_aa: CASSAQSGSYNSPLHF; cdr3_nt: TGTGCCAGCAGCGCCCAGTCCGGCTCCTATAATTCACCCCTCCACTTT
clone_size: few; j_call: TRBJ1-2; v_call: TRBV28; d_call: NA; cdr3_aa: CASSMGWYGYTF; cdr3_nt: TGTGCCAGCTCAATGGGATGGTATGGCTACACCTTC
clone_size: few; j_call: TRBJ1-5; v_call: TRBV6-6; d_call: NA; cdr3_aa: CASTPPRGDYENQPQHF; cdr3_nt: TGTGCCAGCACCCCACCTAGGGGGGATTATGAAAATCAGCCCCAGCATTTT
clone_size: NA; j_call: TRBJ2-1; v_call: TRBV29-1; d_call: NA; cdr3_aa: CSVSEAEQFF; cdr3_nt: TGCAGCGTCTCAGAGGCTGAGCAGTTCTTC
clone_size: NA; j_call: TRBJ1-5; v_call: TRBV24-1; d_call: NA; cdr3_aa: CATSDGLSNQPQHF; cdr3_nt: TGTGCCACCAGCGACGGGTTGAGCAATCAGCCCCAGCATTTT
clone_size: many; j_call: TRBJ2-3; v_call: TRBV6-1; d_call: NA; cdr3_aa: CASPSGFPSADTQYF; cdr3_nt: TGTGCCAGCCCCTCGGGGTTTCCCTCGGCAGATACGCAGTATTTT
clone_size: many; j_call: TRBJ2-4; v_call: TRBV6-2/TRBV6-3; d_call: TRBD2; cdr3_aa: CASSRTSGGTKNIQYF; cdr3_nt: TGTGCCAGCAGTCGAACTAGCGGGGGGACCAAAAACATTCAGTACTTC
clone_size: many; j_call: TRBJ1-1; v_call: TRBV6-2/TRBV6-3; d_call: NA; cdr3_aa: CASSHAENTEAFF; cdr3_nt: TGTGCCAGCAGCCATGCGGAGAACACTGAAGCTTTCTTT
clone_size: NA; j_call: TRBJ2-2; v_call: TRBV7-2; d_call: NA; cdr3_aa: CASSLDTFTGELFF; cdr3_nt: TGTGCCAGCAGCTTAGACACTTTTACCGGGGAGCTGTTTTTT
clone_size: NA; j_call: TRBJ1-6; v_call: TRBV6-6; d_call: NA; cdr3_aa: CASKAGQFYNSPLHF; cdr3_nt: TGTGCCAGCAAAGCCGGACAGTTCTATAATTCACCCCTCCACTTT
clone_size: many; j_call: TRBJ1-1; v_call: TRBV7-9; d_call: NA; cdr3_aa: CASSSLVAGLTEAFF; cdr3_nt: TGTGCCAGCAGCTCCCTTGTGGCAGGGTTGACTGAAGCTTTCTTT